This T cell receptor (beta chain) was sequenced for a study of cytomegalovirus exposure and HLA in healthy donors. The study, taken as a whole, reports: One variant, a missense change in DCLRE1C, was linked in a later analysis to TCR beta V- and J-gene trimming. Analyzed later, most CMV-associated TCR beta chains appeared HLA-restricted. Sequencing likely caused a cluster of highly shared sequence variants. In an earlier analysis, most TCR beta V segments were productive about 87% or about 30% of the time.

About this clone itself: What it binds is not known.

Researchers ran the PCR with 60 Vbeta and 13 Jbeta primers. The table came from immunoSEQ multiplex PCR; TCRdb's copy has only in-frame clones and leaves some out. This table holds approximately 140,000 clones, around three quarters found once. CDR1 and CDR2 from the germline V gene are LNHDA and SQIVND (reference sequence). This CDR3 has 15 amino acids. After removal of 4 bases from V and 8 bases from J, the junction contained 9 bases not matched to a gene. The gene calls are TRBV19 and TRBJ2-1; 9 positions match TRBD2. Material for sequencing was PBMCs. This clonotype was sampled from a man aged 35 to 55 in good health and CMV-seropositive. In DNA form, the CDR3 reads TGTGCCAGTAGTACACACGGACTAGCGATTGATGAGCAGTTCTTC. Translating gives CASSTHGLAIDEQFF.